The 30 T cell receptor beta chains given below trace back to one sample, sequenced in a study of blood T cell repertoires in COVID-19. The repertoire was sequenced with immunoSEQ multiplex PCR; TCRdb's copy has only in-frame clones and lacks some. The repertoire holds 150,000 to 200,000 clones, with around 82% as singletons. The sample comprised peripheral blood. The receptors were sampled from a man in his 70s with active or convalescent COVID-19.

J is TRBJ1-6 and V is TRBV27; 7 bases are a match to TRBD1. The CDR3 is made up of 15 amino acids. Germline V lookup: CDR1 MNHEY, CDR2 SMNVEV (reference sequence). The junction had 7 bases not matched to a gene; V was cut back by 5 bases and J by 6 bases. CDR3 region: CASSRGDRSNSPLHF. The CDR3, as DNA: TGTGCCAGCAGTCGAGGGGACAGAAGTAATTCACCCCTCCACTTT.

The rearrangement joins TRBV30 to TRBJ1-1; 8 nucleotides line up with TRBD1. CDR1 and CDR2 (germline): GTSNPN, SVGIG (reference sequence). CDR3 length: 16 amino acids. With V trimmed by 2 bases and J by 1 base, 9 bases remained unmatched. CDR3 nucleotide sequence: TGTGCCTGGAGTAAGGGGGGGACAGGCCGGAACACTGAAGCTTTCTTT. This codes for CAWSKGGTGRNTEAFF.

CDR3 in DNA: TGCAGTGCTAGTCCTAGCGGCTACGAGCAGTACTTC. Translation gives CSASPSGYEQYF. V is TRBV20-1 and J is TRBJ2-5; 7 bases line up with TRBD2. The DNA end lines up better with TRBJ2-7; the J call may be wrong. Looked up from germline, CDR1 is DFQATT and CDR2 is SNEGSKA (reference sequence). The CDR3 has 12 amino acids.

The rearrangement uses TRBV6-2 or TRBV6-3 and TRBJ1-1, with D possibly matching TRBD1 (5 bases). CDR1 and CDR2 from the germline V gene are MNHEY and SVGEGT. The CDR3 loop spans 13 amino acids. V was pared by 3 bases and J by 6 bases, with 11 bases between. In DNA, the CDR3 is TGTGCCAGCAGTTATCAGGGTTGGTCTGAAGCTTTCTTT. Translating gives CASSYQGWSEAFF.

A remark on this clone: A junction boundary mismatches the germline segment, possibly from a read error. V and J are TRBV18 and TRBJ1-3; D uncertain. This CDR3 spans 12 amino acids. Germline values: CDR1 KGHSH, CDR2 LQKENI. The CDR3 protein is CASSPAGDTIYF. The CDR3 nucleotides read TGTGCCAGCTCACCCGCTGGAGACACCATATATTTT.

The V gene is TRBV18, the J gene TRBJ1-3; 9 bases line up with TRBD1. The V segment lost 4 bases and the J segment 5 bases; nucleotides outside the gene matches: 3. CDR3 length equals 14 residues. In germline, CDR1 is KGHSH, CDR2 LQKENI. CDR3 protein: CASSRGTGRNTIYF. The DNA of the CDR3 is TGTGCCAGCTCACGCGGGACAGGGCGAAACACCATATATTTT.

This clone has only a few counts. The CDR3 sequence is CASSPTTFTGELFF. In DNA, the CDR3 is TGTGCCAGCTCACCCACCACATTCACCGGGGAGCTGTTTTTT. The rearrangement uses TRBV18 and TRBJ2-2, with no clear D. CDR3 length: 14 amino acids. Deletions cut 3 bases from V and 4 bases from J, with 9 bases between. CDR1 KGHSH and CDR2 LQKENI come from the germline V gene.

The genes are TRBV9 and TRBJ2-1; 10 nucleotides line up with TRBD1. The CDR3 has 16 amino acids. V was clipped by 3 bases and J by 7 bases; unmatched bases: 10. Germline CDR1 is SGDLS and CDR2 is YYNGEE. CDR3 amino acids: CASSAGTGVNWNEQFF. Written as DNA, the CDR3 is TGTGCCAGCAGCGCCGGGACAGGGGTAAATTGGAATGAGCAGTTCTTC.

This sequence joins TRBV28 and TRBJ1-5, with D possibly matching TRBD1 (6 bases). This CDR3 has 12 amino acids. The V end was cut by 6 bases, the J end by 4 bases, with 7 bases between. The germline gives CDR1 MDHEN, CDR2 SYDVKM. The chain's CDR3 is CASRTGNQPQHF. CDR3 nucleotide sequence: TGTGCCAGCAGGACAGGTAATCAGCCCCAGCATTTT.

The chain carries TRBV6-5 and TRBJ1-3; unclear D gene. The V end was cut by 2 bases, the J end by 0 bases, with 11 bases between. The germline CDR1 and CDR2 sequences are MNHEY and SVGAGI. CDR3 length: 16 residues. CDR3 loop: CASSYGRVPSGNTIYF. The DNA of the CDR3 is TGTGCCAGCAGTTACGGTCGGGTACCCTCTGGAAACACCATATATTTT.

The chain has TRBV11-2 and TRBJ1-6; D not resolved. V was trimmed by 1 base and J by 0 bases, leaving 13 bases between them. The germline V gene encodes CDR1 SGHAT and CDR2 FQNNGV. The CDR3 has 18 amino acids. The CDR3 here is CASSLGGRVSSYNSPLHF. The CDR3 DNA reads as TGTGCCAGCAGCTTAGGTGGGAGGGTTAGCTCCTATAATTCACCCCTCCACTTT.

The rearrangement joins TRBV27 to TRBJ1-5, with D possibly being TRBD1 (5 bases). The germline V gene has CDR1 MNHEY and CDR2 SMNVEV (reference sequence). The CDR3 extends over 14 amino acids. The V end was cut by 3 bases, the J end by 0 bases, with 6 bases between. The CDR3 is CASSFRDSNQPQHF. CDR3 bases: TGTGCCAGCAGTTTCAGGGATAGCAATCAGCCCCAGCATTTT.

This clone was observed many times. The same CDR3 can be traced to other DNA sequences in this sample. The chain links TRBV2 to TRBJ2-2; tentative D call: TRBD2 (5 bases). This CDR3 has 13 amino acids. Between the trimmed V and J ends, which lost 2 bases and 6 bases, there was a span of 7 bases. Germline values: CDR1 SNHLY, CDR2 FYNNEI. The CDR3 loop is CASSELRAGELFF. DNA of the CDR3: TGTGCCAGCAGTGAACTGAGGGCCGGGGAGCTGTTTTTT.

The V and J genes are TRBV5-1 and TRBJ1-1; TRBD1 might be the D (6 bases). With 4 bases removed from V and 1 base from J, the gap between germline ends came to 14 bases. CDR1 is SGHRS and CDR2 is YFSETQ in the germline V gene. The CDR3 extends over 15 amino acids. The CDR3 DNA follows: TGCGCCAGCAGCGCCCGGACAGAGACGAACACTGAAGCTTTCTTT. Translation gives CASSARTETNTEAFF.

This clone was observed a few times. V is TRBV4-3 and J is TRBJ1-1; D gene uncertain. V lost 8 bases, J lost 4 bases, and 11 bases lay in between. CDR1 is LGHNA, CDR2 YSLEER, per germline. This CDR3 has 12 residues. The CDR3 loop is CASATRGTEAFF. CDR3 nucleotides: TGCGCCAGCGCTACACGGGGCACTGAAGCTTTCTTT.

The chain recombines TRBV28 with TRBJ2-1, with 7 bases identical to TRBD2. The CDR3 has 16 amino acids. Germline CDR1 is MDHEN and CDR2 is SYDVKM. V shed 7 bases and J 1 base; nucleotides not matched to a gene: 10. The CDR3 protein is CASTRVGGSSYNEQFF. In DNA form, the CDR3 reads TGTGCCAGCACTCGTGTGGGCGGGAGTTCCTACAATGAGCAGTTCTTC.

The chain is built from TRBV5-1 and TRBJ2-7, with TRBD1 matching 7 bases. This CDR3 is 14 amino acids long. Trimming removed 4 bases from V and 6 bases from J; junction bases left unmatched: 10. Looked up from germline, CDR1 is SGHRS and CDR2 is YFSETQ. The CDR3 DNA follows: TGCGCCAGCAGCCCCGGGACAGCGAAAGGCGAGCAGTACTTC. Encoded protein: CASSPGTAKGEQYF.

This chain joins TRBV5-1 and TRBJ2-2; D is ambiguous. The CDR3 loop spans 11 amino acids. V lost 2 bases, J lost 6 bases, and 2 bases lay in between. Looked up from germline, CDR1 is SGHRS and CDR2 is YFSETQ. The CDR3 DNA is TGCGCCAGCAGCTTCTCCGGGGAGCTGTTTTTT. Translating gives CASSFSGELFF.

The rearrangement links TRBV6-2 or TRBV6-3 to TRBJ1-1, with a possible D match to TRBD1 (6 bases). Trimming took off 2 bases at V and 3 bases at J, with 13 bases between the two ends. The CDR3 is 15 amino acids. Looked up from germline, CDR1 is MNHEY and CDR2 is SVGEGT. CDR3 protein: CASSYLLEGDTEAFF. CDR3 DNA: TGTGCCAGCAGTTACCTCCTTGAGGGGGACACTGAAGCTTTCTTT.

J is TRBJ1-6 and V is TRBV5-5, with D possibly matching TRBD1 (5 bases). Germline loops: CDR1 SGHKS, CDR2 YYEKEE (reference sequence). The ends were cut back, 4 bases at V and 7 bases at J, with 15 bases in the middle. The CDR3 length is 15 residues. This CDR3 is CASSPRGGENSPLHF. The CDR3 DNA reads TGTGCCAGCAGCCCCCGGGGGGGGGAGAATTCACCCCTCCACTTT.

The chain links TRBV30 to TRBJ1-5; 8 nucleotides agree with TRBD1. In germline, CDR1 is GTSNPN, CDR2 SVGIG (reference sequence). The CDR3 has 15 residues. V was pared by 1 base and J by 5 bases, with 7 bases of the junction left unmatched. The CDR3 here is CAWSDRQGSYQPQHF. CDR3 bases: TGTGCCTGGAGTGACCGACAGGGGAGTTATCAGCCCCAGCATTTT. The entire variable domain, with the rest obtained from reference TRBV30 and TRBJ1-5, is as follows: SQTIHQWPATLVQPVGSPLSLECTVEGTSNPNLYWYRQAAGRGLQLLFYSVGIGQISSEVPQNLSASRPQDRQFILSSKKLLLSDSGFYLCAWSDRQGSYQPQHFGDGTRLSIL.

CDR3 sequence (DNA): TGTGCCAGCGGCCTGCAACCGGGGAGCGTTGGCACCGGGGAGCTGTTTTTT. It codes for CASGLQPGSVGTGELFF. The J gene is TRBJ2-2, the V gene TRBV6-2 or TRBV6-3; perhaps TRBD2 as D (5 bases). V was clipped by 8 bases and J by 4 bases, with 23 bases between them. This CDR3 spans 17 amino acids. Germline-derived CDR1 and CDR2 are MNHEY and SVGEGT.

The gene calls are TRBV18 and TRBJ2-2; 10 bases align to TRBD2. Germline values: CDR1 KGHSH, CDR2 LQKENI. V gave up 4 bases and J gave up 5 bases; unmatched junction bases: 4. This CDR3 spans 15 amino acids. The CDR3 DNA follows: TGTGCCAGCTCACGACTAGCGGGTGAGACCGGGGAGCTGTTTTTT. The encoded protein is CASSRLAGETGELFF.

This sequence joins TRBV5-5 and TRBJ2-1; D perhaps matches TRBD1 (5 bases). The CDR3 has 15 residues. V lost 2 bases to trimming and J lost 0 bases, with 9 bases between them. CDR1 is SGHKS, CDR2 YYEKEE, per germline (reference sequence). DNA for the CDR3: TGTGCCAGCAGCTTCGACAGAAACTCCTACAATGAGCAGTTCTTC. Its protein is CASSFDRNSYNEQFF.

The rearrangement uses TRBV7-2 and TRBJ1-2, with TRBD1 as a possible D gene (5 bases). There are 15 residues in the CDR3. V lost 8 bases to trimming and J lost 0 bases, with 16 bases between them. Per the germline V gene, CDR1 is SGHTA and CDR2 is FQGNSA. The CDR3 region is CASRGTSIANYGYTF. CDR3 DNA sequence: TGTGCCAGCCGGGGGACCAGTATAGCTAACTATGGCTACACCTTC.

The chain couples TRBV6-5 to TRBJ2-3; D is possibly TRBD1 (5 bases). The CDR3 covers 13 residues. CDR1 MNHEY and CDR2 SVGAGI come from the germline V gene. The V end was cut by 7 bases, the J end by 1 base, with 9 bases between. The chain's CDR3 is CASMDTGTDTQYF. DNA for the CDR3: TGTGCCAGCATGGACACAGGCACAGATACGCAGTATTTT.

This clone was counted a few times. The V call is TRBV7-9, the J call TRBJ1-3, with D perhaps matching TRBD1 (6 bases). This CDR3 contains 14 residues. The V gene's germline CDR1 is SEHNR and CDR2 FQNEAQ (reference sequence). Trimming pared 5 bases from V and 3 bases from J, leaving 11 bases between. The CDR3 bases are TGTGCCAGCAGCCTCGGGACATTTGGAAACACCATATATTTT. As protein: CASSLGTFGNTIYF. The full variable domain, completed using reference TRBV7-9 and TRBJ1-3, is DTGVSQNPRHKITKRGQNVTFRCDPISEHNRLYWYRQTLGQGPEFLTYFQNEAQLEKSRLLSDRFSAERPKGSFSTLEIQRTEQGDSAMYLCASSLGTFGNTIYFGEGSWLTVV.

The chain links TRBV18 to TRBJ1-1; D remains ambiguous. CDR1 and CDR2 (germline): KGHSH, LQKENI. This CDR3 is 16 amino acids long. With 1 base removed from V and 3 bases from J, the gap between germline ends came to 15 bases. CDR3 coding DNA: TGTGCCAGCTCACCACGACGAGGGTCCGGGGACACTGAAGCTTTCTTT. It is translated as CASSPRRGSGDTEAFF.

To note about this clone: Other DNA variants within this sample encode the same CDR3. The chain recombines TRBV30 with TRBJ2-7; 8 bases agree with TRBD1. Germline loops: CDR1 GTSNPN, CDR2 SVGIG (reference sequence). CDR3 length: 13 amino acids. Unmatched junction bases numbered 7, after V lost 3 bases and J lost 6 bases. CDR3 region: CAWSRQGAGEQYF. The CDR3 nucleotides read TGTGCCTGGAGCCGGCAGGGGGCGGGCGAGCAGTACTTC. The full variable domain, with the rest looked up from reference TRBV30 and TRBJ2-7, is SQTIHQWPATLVQPVGSPLSLECTVEGTSNPNLYWYRQAAGRGLQLLFYSVGIGQISSEVPQNLSASRPQDRQFILSSKKLLLSDSGFYLCAWSRQGAGEQYFGPGTRLTVT.

CDR3 sequence (DNA): TGTGCCAGCATGGGGCAGGCCCAAGAGACCCAGTACTTC. Amino acids: CASMGQAQETQYF. V usage is TRBV2 and J usage is TRBJ2-5; D perhaps matches TRBD1 (5 bases). The length of the CDR3 is 13 residues. The V gene's germline CDR1 is SNHLY and CDR2 FYNNEI. Trimming removed 7 bases at V and 1 base at J, with 10 bases between.